In its sample, the clone carrying this T cell receptor beta chain was seen many times. Its target is not known. The CDR3 goes on 3 residues after the read ends, and that part is filled in from the germline J gene. The CDR3 runs to 16 residues. V lost 4 bases to trimming and J lost 3 bases, with 18 bases between them. Per germline, CDR1 LNHDA and CDR2 SQIVND (reference sequence). This entry comes from a study of T cell clonality in common variable immunodeficiency. Overall study results and limits: Patient heterogeneity in the CVID cohort limited correlations between repertoire features and clinical complications. Reportedly, TCR beta sequences from common variable immunodeficiency showed fewer deletions and N-nucleotide insertions. CVID subjects showed higher TCRbeta clonality than healthy controls.

Sequencing input was equivalent genomic DNA from CVID and controls. Sequencing was performed with immunoSEQ multiplex PCR; in TCRdb, only in-frame clones are kept and a portion is missing. The data show around 57,000 clones, none appearing only once, with roughly 5.5% held by the ten largest. The specimen sequenced was peripheral blood mononuclear cells. The rearrangement uses TRBV19 and TRBJ1-1; maybe TRBD1 (5 bases). The clonotype comes from a person aged 18 to 69 in good health. Incomplete CDR3 DNA: TGTGCCAGTAGTACCTACTTAGGGGCGGTTGACACTGAA. It specifies CASSTYLGAVDTE. The CDR3 as a whole reads CASSTYLGAVDTEAFF.